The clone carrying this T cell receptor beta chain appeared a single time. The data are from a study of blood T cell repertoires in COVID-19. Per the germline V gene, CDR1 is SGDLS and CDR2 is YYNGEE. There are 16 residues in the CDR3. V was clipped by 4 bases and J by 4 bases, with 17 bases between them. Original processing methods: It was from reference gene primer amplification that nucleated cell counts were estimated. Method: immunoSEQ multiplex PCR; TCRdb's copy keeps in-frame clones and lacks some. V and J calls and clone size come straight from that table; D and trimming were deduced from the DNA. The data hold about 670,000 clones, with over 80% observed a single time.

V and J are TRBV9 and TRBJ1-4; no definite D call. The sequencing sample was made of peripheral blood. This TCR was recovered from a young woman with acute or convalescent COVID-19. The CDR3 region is CASSSPAVGGNEKLFF. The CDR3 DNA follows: TGTGCCAGCAGCTCCCCCGCGGTGGGAGGTAATGAAAAACTGTTTTTT.